These T cell receptor beta chains were read from a single sample in a study of T cell responses to AZD1222 COVID-19 vaccine. Measured with immunoSEQ multiplex PCR; TCRdb has only the in-frame clones, and not every one. Of more than 85,000 clones listed, 94% are singletons. The sequencing used peripheral blood, collected 28 days after the second AZD1222 dose. These receptor sequences come from an adult who received the AZD1222 COVID-19 vaccine. Each CDR3 is given with its conserved first and last residue. D genes are given only for firm matches. Expanded clones are given a class, and other clones once, few, many or no size at all.

clone size,J gene,V gene,D gene,CDR3 protein,CDR3 DNA
.,TRBJ1-2,TRBV14,TRBD1,CASSQGILLGGLGYTF,TGTGCCAGCAGCCAAGGAATTCTTTTAGGGGGCCTAGGCTACACCTTC
once,TRBJ2-7,TRBV7-9,TRBD2,CASSTDGGSGEQYF,TGTGCCAGCTCAACGGATGGCGGGAGTGGTGAGCAGTACTTC
once,TRBJ1-4,TRBV7-9,.,CASSWGPGEKLFF,TGTGCCAGCAGCTGGGGACCGGGGGAAAAACTGTTTTTT
.,TRBJ1-6,TRBV11-2,TRBD1,CASSLEGTGAYNSPLHF,TGTGCCAGCAGCTTAGAGGGGACAGGGGCCTATAATTCACCCCTCCACTTT
.,TRBJ2-2,TRBV19,.,CASSPLNGGIGELFF,TGTGCCAGTAGTCCCCTTAACGGCGGTATCGGGGAGCTGTTTTTT
.,TRBJ1-6,TRBV5-8,TRBD1,CASSGTGMGVSPLHF,TGTGCCAGCAGCGGGACAGGAATGGGGGTCTCACCCCTCCACTTT
.,TRBJ1-1,TRBV5-5,.,CASSLGSEAFF,TGTGCCAGCAGCTTGGGGTCTGAAGCTTTCTTT
.,TRBJ1-5,TRBV6-5,TRBD1,CASSRIQGIGQPQHF,TGTGCCAGCAGTAGGATACAGGGGATCGGACAGCCCCAGCATTTT
.,TRBJ2-7,TRBV14,TRBD1,CASSPLDRGPSYEQYF,TGTGCCAGCAGCCCTCTGGACAGGGGGCCATCCTACGAGCAGTACTTC
.,TRBJ1-6,TRBV27,.,CASRQLEQGYSPLHF,TGTGCCAGCAGGCAACTGGAGCAGGGATATTCACCCCTCCACTTT
once,TRBJ2-3,TRBV18,.,CASSSQGSDTDTQYF,TGTGCCAGCTCATCCCAGGGCTCCGACACAGATACGCAGTATTTT
.,TRBJ1-2,TRBV5-4,.,CASSLRGAGGYTF,TGTGCCAGCAGCTTGCGAGGGGCAGGGGGCTACACCTTC
.,TRBJ1-1,TRBV29-1,TRBD1,CSVAGVYRGPEAFF,TGCAGCGTTGCCGGGGTGTACAGGGGACCTGAAGCTTTCTTT
.,TRBJ1-1,TRBV18,.,CASLREGSEAFF,TGTGCCAGCCTTAGAGAGGGGTCTGAAGCTTTCTTT
.,TRBJ2-7,TRBV19,TRBD2,CASSVLSGKPYEQYF,TGTGCCAGTAGTGTCCTTAGCGGGAAACCCTACGAGCAGTACTTC
.,TRBJ1-2,TRBV12-3/TRBV12-4,.,CASEGTNYGYTF,TGTGCCAGCGAAGGGACTAACTATGGCTACACCTTC
.,TRBJ1-6,TRBV19,.,CASTIGPRYNSPLHF,TGTGCCAGTACTATTGGGCCCAGATATAATTCACCCCTCCACTTT
.,TRBJ2-3,TRBV3-1/TRBV3-2,.,CASSKRGYITQYF,TGTGCCAGCAGCAAACGAGGATACATTACGCAGTATTTT
.,TRBJ1-4,TRBV11-3,.,CASLTNEKLFF,TGTGCCAGCTTGACTAATGAAAAACTGTTTTTT
.,TRBJ2-7,TRBV14,.,CASSDSYEQYF,TGTGCCAGCAGCGATTCCTACGAGCAGTACTTC
.,TRBJ2-2,TRBV28,.,CAGSLQGSTGELFF,TGTGCCGGCTCTCTACAGGGAAGCACCGGGGAGCTGTTTTTT
.,TRBJ2-2,TRBV2,TRBD2,CASSGERGTNTGELFF,TGTGCCAGCAGTGGAGAGCGGGGGACGAACACCGGGGAGCTGTTTTTT
.,TRBJ2-1,TRBV6-1,TRBD1,CASSDPGQGAQINEQFF,TGTGCCAGCAGTGACCCGGGACAGGGGGCGCAAATAAATGAGCAGTTCTTC
once,TRBJ2-7,TRBV7-2,TRBD2,CASRLSGVSYEQYF,TGTGCCAGCAGACTTAGCGGGGTGTCCTACGAGCAGTACTTC
.,TRBJ2-3,TRBV14,.,CASRTTGEDTQYF,TGTGCCAGCAGAACAACGGGGGAAGATACGCAGTATTTT
.,TRBJ2-1,TRBV12-5,.,CASGSRSEQFF,TGTGCTAGTGGTTCTAGGTCTGAGCAGTTCTTC
.,TRBJ2-3,TRBV20-1,.,CSARELGTQYF,TGCAGTGCTAGGGAACTAGGCACGCAGTATTTT
.,TRBJ2-5,TRBV10-3,.,CAISGSRGIRETQYF,TGTGCCATCAGTGGGTCCCGGGGAATCAGGGAGACCCAGTACTTC
.,TRBJ1-3,TRBV12-5,.,CASGSIHSTHSGNTIYF,TGTGCTAGTGGTTCCATTCACTCAACTCACTCTGGAAACACCATATATTTT
once,TRBJ2-3,TRBV5-1,.,CASSLVGTDTQYF,TGCGCCAGCAGCTTGGTTGGCACAGATACGCAGTATTTT
once,TRBJ1-2,TRBV7-8,.,CASSLSREAGYTF,TGTGCCAGCAGCTTAAGCAGGGAAGCTGGCTACACCTTC
.,TRBJ2-5,TRBV6-5,.,CASSSLVTQETQYF,TGTGCCAGCAGTAGTCTAGTCACACAAGAGACCCAGTACTTC
.,TRBJ1-2,TRBV6-5,.,CASSFGSGTPNYGYTF,TGTGCCAGCAGTTTTGGGTCCGGGACACCCAACTATGGCTACACCTTC
.,TRBJ2-7,TRBV5-1,TRBD1,CASSLGRDSSYEQYF,TGCGCCAGCAGCTTGGGTAGGGACAGTTCCTACGAGCAGTACTTC
few,TRBJ1-6,TRBV5-1,.,CASSLQGQRYNSPLHF,TGCGCCAGCAGCTTGCAGGGGCAGAGATATAATTCACCCCTCCACTTT
.,TRBJ1-1,TRBV19,.,CASRLAGSSNTEAFF,TGTGCCAGTCGCCTCGCCGGGAGTTCCAACACTGAAGCTTTCTTT
.,TRBJ1-6,TRBV19,.,CASKPNRGGSPLHF,TGTGCCAGTAAACCGAACCGTGGGGGTTCACCCCTCCACTTT
few,TRBJ1-2,TRBV12-2,.,CASRLGDRQANYGYTF,TGTGCAAGTCGCTTAGGGGACAGGCAAGCTAACTATGGCTACACCTTC
.,TRBJ2-1,TRBV5-1,.,CASRVGSSSYNEQFF,TGCGCCAGCCGTGTTGGGAGTAGCTCCTACAATGAGCAGTTCTTC
.,TRBJ1-3,TRBV5-1,.,CASSNRAGNTIYF,TGCGCCAGCAGCAACAGGGCCGGAAACACCATATATTTT
.,TRBJ2-1,TRBV29-1,.,CSVEWGNEQFF,TGCAGCGTTGAATGGGGGAATGAGCAGTTCTTC
once,TRBJ1-4,TRBV6-5,TRBD1,CASRLDRGVKLFF,TGTGCCAGCCGGTTGGACAGGGGGGTAAAACTGTTTTTT
.,TRBJ1-2,TRBV18,TRBD1,CASSPADRGQPGYGYTF,TGTGCCAGCTCACCAGCGGACAGGGGGCAACCGGGCTATGGCTACACCTTC
.,TRBJ1-5,TRBV6-5,TRBD1,CAARDSLLNQPQHF,TGTGCCGCAAGGGACAGCCTCCTTAATCAGCCCCAGCATTTT